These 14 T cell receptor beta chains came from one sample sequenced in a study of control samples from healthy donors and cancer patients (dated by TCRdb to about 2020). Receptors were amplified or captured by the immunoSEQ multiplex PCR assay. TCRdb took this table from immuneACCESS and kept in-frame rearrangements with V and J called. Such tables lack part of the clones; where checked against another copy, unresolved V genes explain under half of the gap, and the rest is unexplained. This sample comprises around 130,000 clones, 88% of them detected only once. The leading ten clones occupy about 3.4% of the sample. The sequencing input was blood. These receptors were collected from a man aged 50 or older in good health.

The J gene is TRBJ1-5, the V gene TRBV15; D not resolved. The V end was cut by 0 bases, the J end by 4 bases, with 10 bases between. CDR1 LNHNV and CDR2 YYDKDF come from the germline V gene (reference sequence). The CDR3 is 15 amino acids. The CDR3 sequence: CATSRDIQANQPQHF. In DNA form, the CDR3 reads TGTGCCACCAGCAGAGACATCCAGGCAAATCAGCCCCAGCATTTT.

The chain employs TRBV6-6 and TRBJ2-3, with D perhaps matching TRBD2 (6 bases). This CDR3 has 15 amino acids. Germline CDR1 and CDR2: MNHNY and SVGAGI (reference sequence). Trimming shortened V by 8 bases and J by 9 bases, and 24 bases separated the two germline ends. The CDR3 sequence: CASGLIGRDLGTQYF. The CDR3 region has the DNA TGTGCCAGCGGCCTTATAGGGCGGGACCTGGGGACGCAGTATTTT.

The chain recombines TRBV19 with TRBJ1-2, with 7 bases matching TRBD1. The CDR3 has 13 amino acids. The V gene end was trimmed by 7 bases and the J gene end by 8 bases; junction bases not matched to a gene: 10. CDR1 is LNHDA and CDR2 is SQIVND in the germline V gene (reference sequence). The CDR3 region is CASMGQQQGGYTF. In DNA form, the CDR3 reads TGTGCCAGTATGGGACAGCAGCAAGGGGGCTACACCTTC.

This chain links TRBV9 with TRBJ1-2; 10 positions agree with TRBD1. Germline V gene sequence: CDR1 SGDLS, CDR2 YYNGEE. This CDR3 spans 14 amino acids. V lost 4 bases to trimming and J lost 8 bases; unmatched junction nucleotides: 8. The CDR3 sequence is CASSSIGTGDGYTF. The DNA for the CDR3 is TGTGCCAGCAGCTCCATTGGGACAGGGGACGGCTACACCTTC.

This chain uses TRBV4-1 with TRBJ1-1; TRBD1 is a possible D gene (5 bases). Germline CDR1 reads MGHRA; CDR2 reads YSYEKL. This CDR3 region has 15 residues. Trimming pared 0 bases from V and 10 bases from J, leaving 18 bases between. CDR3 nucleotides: TGCGCCAGCAGCCAAGATCTTTCCCCCCTTAGGGGAGCTTTCTTT. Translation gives CASSQDLSPLRGAFF.

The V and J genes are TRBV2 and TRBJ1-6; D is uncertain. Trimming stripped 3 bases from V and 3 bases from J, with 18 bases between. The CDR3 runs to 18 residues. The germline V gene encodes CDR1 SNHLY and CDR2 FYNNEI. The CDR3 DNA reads TGTGCCAGCAGTGATCCGGAGGACTTCCCCGGCTATAATTCACCCCTCCACTTT. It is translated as CASSDPEDFPGYNSPLHF.

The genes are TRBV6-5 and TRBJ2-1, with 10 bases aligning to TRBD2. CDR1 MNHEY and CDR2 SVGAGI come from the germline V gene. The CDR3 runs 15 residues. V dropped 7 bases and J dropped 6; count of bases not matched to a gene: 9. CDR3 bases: TGTGCCAGCACCCCTATAGCGGGGGGACTCAATGAGCAGTTCTTC. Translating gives CASTPIAGGLNEQFF.

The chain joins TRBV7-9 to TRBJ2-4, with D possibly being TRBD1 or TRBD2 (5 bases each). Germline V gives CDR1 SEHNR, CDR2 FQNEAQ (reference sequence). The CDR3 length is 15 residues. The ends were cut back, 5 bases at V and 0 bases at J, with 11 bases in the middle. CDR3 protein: CASSPAGTAKNIQYF. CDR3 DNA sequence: TGTGCCAGCAGCCCTGCCGGGACAGCCAAAAACATTCAGTACTTC.

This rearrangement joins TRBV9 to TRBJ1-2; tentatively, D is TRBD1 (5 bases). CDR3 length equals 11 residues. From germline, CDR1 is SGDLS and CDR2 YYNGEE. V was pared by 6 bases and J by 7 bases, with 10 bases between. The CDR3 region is CASKSRGGYTF. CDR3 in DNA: TGTGCCAGCAAATCGAGGGGTGGCTACACCTTC.

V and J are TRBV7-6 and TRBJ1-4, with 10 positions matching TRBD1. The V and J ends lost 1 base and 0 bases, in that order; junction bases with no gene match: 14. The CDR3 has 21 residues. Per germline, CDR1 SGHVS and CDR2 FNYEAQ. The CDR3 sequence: CASSLVGLTGGMPATNEKLFF. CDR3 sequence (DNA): TGTGCCAGCAGCTTAGTTGGGCTGACAGGGGGCATGCCCGCAACTAATGAAAAACTGTTTTTT.

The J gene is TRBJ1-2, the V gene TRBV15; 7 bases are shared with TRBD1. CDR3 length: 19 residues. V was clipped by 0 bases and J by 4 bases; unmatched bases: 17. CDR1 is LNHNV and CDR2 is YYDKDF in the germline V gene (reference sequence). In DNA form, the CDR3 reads TGTGCCACCAGCAGAGATAACTCAGTGGAAGGGGGCGTTCTCTATGGCTACACCTTC. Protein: CATSRDNSVEGGVLYGYTF.

This CDR3 reads CASSQAYGEVDTQYF. CDR3 sequence (DNA): TGTGCCAGCAGCCAAGCTTACGGCGAGGTGGATACGCAGTATTTT. The J gene is TRBJ2-3, the V gene TRBV3-1 (or the pseudogene TRBV3-2); no reliable D call. Germline V gives CDR1 LGHDT, CDR2 YNNKEL (reference sequence). This CDR3 has 15 residues. V lost 1 base to trimming and J lost 6 bases, with 14 bases between them.

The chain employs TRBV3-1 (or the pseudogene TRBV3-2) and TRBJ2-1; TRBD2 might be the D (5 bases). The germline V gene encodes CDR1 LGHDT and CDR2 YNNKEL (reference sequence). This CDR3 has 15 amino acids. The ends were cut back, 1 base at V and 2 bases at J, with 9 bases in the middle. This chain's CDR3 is CASSQGTEPYNEQFF. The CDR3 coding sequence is TGTGCCAGCAGCCAAGGGACTGAACCCTACAATGAGCAGTTCTTC.

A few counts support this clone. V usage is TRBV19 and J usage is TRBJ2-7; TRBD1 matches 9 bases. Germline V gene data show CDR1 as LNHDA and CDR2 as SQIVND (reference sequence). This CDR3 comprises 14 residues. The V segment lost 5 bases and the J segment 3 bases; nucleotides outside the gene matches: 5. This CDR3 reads CASSGMTGGYEQYF. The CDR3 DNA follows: TGTGCCAGTAGTGGAATGACAGGGGGCTACGAGCAGTACTTC.